This T cell receptor (beta chain) was retrieved from a study of blood T cell repertoires in COVID-19. Study details: T cells, B-cell-depleted T cells, or PBMCs supplied cDNA or gDNA.

Authors' processing steps: Estimation of nucleated cell counts was performed using reference gene primer amplification. TCRdb's copy holds only in-frame clones and misses some; the assay was immunoSEQ multiplex PCR. That table gives V, J and clone size, and the DNA gave D and trimming. The sample has around 320,000 clones, about 87% seen once; the top ten hold just under 7%. Germline CDR1 reads LNHDA; CDR2 reads SQIVND (reference sequence). The length of the CDR3 is 17 residues. J lost 3 bases, V lost 4 bases, and 9 bases had no gene match. This rearrangement joins TRBV19 to TRBJ1-5, with TRBD1 matching over 10 bases. This TCR came from a woman in her 30s who had recovered from COVID-19. Sequencing was carried out using peripheral blood. The CDR3 region has the DNA TGTGCCAGTAGTAGGGGACAGGGGAGGTTGGACAATCAGCCCCAGCATTTT. Translated: CASSRGQGRLDNQPQHF.